The entry that follows covers one T cell receptor beta chain sequence. Its antigen remains unidentified. The record has no base qualities; no much larger clone is one base away. The sample is drawn from a study of blood T cell repertoires in COVID-19 (TCRdb year 2020). With regard to the full study: Samples covering the acute and convalescent phases of COVID-19 were provided by collaborators in the United States, Italy and Spain. Where HLA class I and class II types were available, the types were taken from metadata supplied by the sample provider, not from assay-based typing. Subjects who had been exposed to COVID-19, were actively infected with it, or had recovered from it provided the deeply sampled blood TCRbeta repertoires that made up the dataset. The repertoires were released in a freely available public database intended as a resource for research on the immune response to SARS-CoV-2. The sample metadata nearly always contained a de-identified subject ID, COVID-19 status, age in years and sex. Samples came from the ongoing ImmuneRACE study (first 160 participants) plus 1,254 subjects from 6 global collaborators. The material from the prospective study consisted of cDNA or gDNA derived from T cells, B-cell-depleted T cells, or PBMCs. General conclusions and limits of the study: The amount of clinical and demographic metadata varied by source and participant and was provided uncurated.

The collaborating institutions used their own protocols to collect whole blood in K2EDTA tubes. For TCRbeta analysis, collaborators shipped samples in one of three forms: frozen whole blood, isolated PBMCs, or DNA extracted from either of those sample types. TCRbeta CDR3 regions were amplified from genomic DNA by means of the immunoSEQ Assay, a bias-controlled multiplex PCR. Regarding the original processing steps: The number of nucleated cells in each sample was estimated from the amplification of reference gene primers within the assay. To quantify the absolute abundance of each unique TCRbeta CDR3 rearrangement, sequence reads were collapsed and filtered. For each sample, productive Simpson clonality was calculated by taking the square root of Simpson's diversity index across productive rearrangements. Entries here come from immuneACCESS through TCRdb and include only in-frame sequences with V and J called. Some clones fail to appear in such tables; in the studies checked, an unresolved V gene covers under half of the shortfall, and the cause of the remainder is unknown. The V and J calls and clone size come from that table; D and trimming were worked out from the DNA. This sample is represented by 35,000 to 55,000 clones; under 95% of them were singletons. The top ten clones comprise about 20% of the sample.

The sample consisted of peripheral blood. The receptor was derived from a man in his 70s with active COVID-19.

DNA sequence: TGTGCCAGCAGTTTCCTAGCGGGAGTGGGCGAGCAGTACTTC. Protein translation: CASSFLAGVGEQYF. This sequence uses TRBV27 and TRBJ2-7, with 10 central nucleotides matching TRBD2. From the cysteine through the phenylalanine, the CDR3 covers 14 amino acids. Only the CDR3 DNA is retained, 42 bases long and in frame from the first base. Trimming takes 3 bases off V and 6 bases off J; junction bases not matched to a gene: 5. As encoded in the germline V gene (reference sequence), CDR1 is MNHEY while CDR2 is SMNVEV.